This T cell receptor beta chain was sequenced in a study of metastatic and nonmetastatic thyroid tumors. This clone was detected only a few times. TCRdb reassembled clones from the PCR reads with MiXCR. Of roughly 40,000 clones in the sample, about 18% are singletons; the top ten hold 6.2%. All patients were treatment-naive before thyroid surgery. V was pared by 1 base and J by 6 bases, with 0 bases of the junction left unmatched. The CDR3 totals 13 residues. CDR1 is SEHNR, CDR2 FQNEAQ, per germline (reference sequence). The genes are TRBV7-9 and TRBJ2-1; 7 positions match TRBD2. Material for sequencing was blood. This TCR came from a male donor with papillary thyroid cancer or a benign thyroid nodule (not recorded which). Some clones in this sample may be carry-over from other donors' samples. CDR3 bases: TGTGCCAGCAGCTTAGGGACTAGCAATGAGCAGTTCTTC. It encodes CASSLGTSNEQFF.